This T cell receptor beta chain originates from a study of blood T cell repertoires in COVID-19. Study-level information: The study drew acute and convalescent COVID-19 samples from the United States, Italy and Spain. T cells, B-cell-depleted T cells, or PBMCs supplied cDNA or gDNA.

Original methodology: For nucleated cells, counts were estimated from reference gene primer amplification. This table comes from immunoSEQ multiplex PCR, and its TCRdb copy is limited to in-frame clones, with some not included. V and J calls plus clone size are reproduced from that table; the DNA served to infer D and trimming. The sample has tens of thousands of clones, about 90% seen once. V was pared by 5 bases and J by 8 bases, with 19 bases between. This CDR3 spans 15 amino acids. CDR1 LNHDA and CDR2 SQIVND come from the germline V gene (reference sequence). The TCR sequence derives from a man aged 55 to 69 with acute or convalescent COVID-19. The chain couples TRBV19 to TRBJ1-5; D is undetermined. The sequencing sample was made of peripheral blood. This chain's CDR3 is CASSPRDSAPEPQHF. Written as DNA, the CDR3 is TGTGCCAGTAGTCCACGGGATTCTGCCCCGGAGCCCCAGCATTTT.